These T cell receptor beta chains were read from a single sample in a study of breast tumors, draining lymph nodes, adjacent tissues. From the multiplex PCR reads, TCRdb called clonotypes with MiXCR, one entry per CDR3 protein. Altogether some 38,000 distinct CDR3 sequences are present, around a third being singletons, with the ten largest covering roughly a tenth. The sample consisted of breast tumor tissue. These receptors were collected from a female donor with breast cancer. Some clones in this sample may be carry-over from other donors' samples. Each CDR3 is given with its conserved first and last residue. The order of the fields is V gene, J gene, clone size, D gene, CDR3 protein, CDR3 DNA. A D gene is named only where the DNA matches it firmly. Not every row has a clone size; where given, it reads once, few, many or a size class.

TRBV4-3	TRBJ2-2	many	-	CASSPSTNTGELFF	TGCGCCAGCAGCCCCAGCACAAACACCGGGGAGCTGTTTTTT
TRBV19	TRBJ1-6	-	TRBD1	CASSTGTENSPLHF	TGTGCCAGTAGCACCGGGACAGAGAATTCACCCCTCCACTTT
TRBV20-1	TRBJ2-7	-	TRBD1	CSVYRGPQTYEQYF	TGCAGTGTATACAGGGGCCCCCAAACCTACGAGCAGTACTTC
TRBV7-8	TRBJ2-2	many	-	CASSSLGTGELFF	TGTGCCAGCAGCTCACTGGGCACCGGGGAGCTGTTTTTT
TRBV2	TRBJ1-1	-	-	CASRPGRRGEALF	TGTGCCAGCAGGCCAGGACGGCGGGGGGAAGCTTTATTT
TRBV7-8	TRBJ1-2	many	TRBD1	CASSWRGGAGGIPDGYTF	TGTGCCAGCAGCTGGAGGGGGGGAGCAGGGGGAATACCTGATGGCTACACCTTC
TRBV12-3/TRBV12-4	TRBJ2-1	many	TRBD2	CASAPPGLGSHNEQFF	TGTGCCAGCGCCCCGCCCGGACTAGGGTCACACAATGAGCAGTTCTTC
TRBV24-1	TRBJ2-1	medium-sized	-	CATSDETRSSYNEQFF	TGTGCCACCAGTGACGAGACTAGGAGTTCCTACAATGAGCAGTTCTTC
TRBV20-1	TRBJ2-7	-	-	CSARVAAHPYEQYF	TGCAGTGCTAGAGTAGCAGCCCACCCCTACGAGCAGTACTTC
TRBV19	TRBJ2-1	many	-	CASSVGLNSYNEQFF	TGTGCCAGTAGTGTCGGACTGAACTCCTACAATGAGCAGTTCTTC
TRBV15	TRBJ2-1	many	TRBD1	CATSRDSRTGRNEQFF	TGTGCCACCAGCAGAGATTCGAGGACAGGGCGGAATGAGCAGTTCTTC
TRBV18	TRBJ2-7	-	TRBD1	CASSNPNRGLYEQYF	TGTGCCAGCTCAAATCCCAACAGGGGGCTATACGAGCAGTACTTC
TRBV11-2	TRBJ2-3	many	-	CASSLSGVADTQYF	TGTGCCAGCAGCTTATCAGGGGTGGCAGATACGCAGTATTTT
TRBV20-1	TRBJ2-7	-	TRBD2	CSARDPVVAGRYEQYF	TGCAGTGCTAGAGATCCGGTGGTAGCGGGAAGGTACGAGCAGTACTTC
TRBV7-9	TRBJ2-3	-	TRBD2	CASSSGLAGADTQYF	TGTGCCAGCAGTTCCGGACTAGCGGGTGCAGATACGCAGTATTTT
TRBV12-3/TRBV12-4	TRBJ1-5	many	-	CASSYVGFNQPQHF	TGTGCCAGCAGTTATGTAGGGTTCAATCAGCCCCAGCATTTT
TRBV28	TRBJ2-7	few	TRBD1	CASSSGGIVAASYEQYF	TGTGCCAGCAGTTCAGGGGGCATCGTTGCGGCGTCCTACGAGCAGTACTTC
TRBV7-6	TRBJ2-5	many	-	CASSKGAVWETQYF	TGTGCCAGCAGCAAAGGGGCCGTATGGGAGACCCAGTACTTC
TRBV24-1	TRBJ2-7	many	TRBD2	CATSDPRLAREEQYF	TGTGCCACCAGTGATCCACGACTAGCCCGTGAAGAGCAGTACTTC
TRBV6-5	TRBJ2-7	once	TRBD1	CASSPVSGTGLNEQYF	TGTGCCAGCAGTCCCGTGTCTGGGACAGGGTTAAACGAGCAGTACTTC
TRBV7-9	TRBJ2-1	medium-sized	TRBD1	CASSLGSGQGGNEQFF	TGTGCCAGCAGCTTAGGCTCGGGACAGGGGGGCAATGAGCAGTTCTTC
TRBV7-2	TRBJ2-5	many	TRBD2	CASSFSGRRETQYF	TGTGCCAGCAGCTTTAGCGGGAGAAGGGAGACCCAGTACTTC
TRBV28	TRBJ2-7	-	TRBD2	CASSLAPMHLAGASYEQYF	TGTGCCAGCAGTTTAGCCCCGATGCACCTAGCGGGAGCCTCCTACGAGCAGTACTTC
TRBV14	TRBJ2-1	-	TRBD2	CASSRLPGTSAYNEQFF	TGTGCCAGCAGCCGATTACCGGGGACTAGCGCTTACAATGAGCAGTTCTTC
TRBV20-1	TRBJ2-3	once	TRBD2	CSARGLAGGTDTQYF	TGCAGTGCCAGAGGACTAGCGGGGGGAACAGATACGCAGTATTTT
TRBV18	TRBJ2-7	many	-	CASSPGRGYEQYF	TGTGCCAGCTCACCCGGCAGGGGCTACGAGCAGTACTTC
TRBV10-2	TRBJ2-7	medium-sized	-	CASSEAGWHEQYF	TGCGCCAGCAGTGAGGCAGGGTGGCACGAGCAGTACTTC
TRBV20-1	TRBJ1-3	-	-	CSVAGAGNTIYF	TGCAGTGTCGCAGGGGCTGGAAACACCATATATTTT
TRBV2	TRBJ2-2	-	-	CASKSGVTGELFF	TGTGCCAGCAAGTCAGGCGTCACCGGGGAGCTGTTTTTT
TRBV5-8	TRBJ2-7	-	TRBD1	CASSLGDRRWMEQYF	TGTGCCAGCAGCTTGGGGGACAGGAGGTGGATGGAGCAGTACTTC
TRBV6-2/TRBV6-3	TRBJ2-7	-	TRBD1	CASRPLWTGFSYEQYF	TGTGCCAGCAGACCCCTCTGGACAGGCTTCTCCTACGAGCAGTACTTC
TRBV24-1	TRBJ2-1	-	-	CATSDYSYNEQFF	TGTGCCACCAGTGATTACAGCTACAATGAGCAGTTCTTC
TRBV20-1	TRBJ1-2	once	TRBD1	CSAIPVGTGIYGYTF	TGCAGTGCAATCCCTGTGGGGACAGGAATCTATGGCTACACCTTC
TRBV11-2	TRBJ1-4	-	-	CASSLAGVDEKLFF	TGTGCCAGCAGCTTAGCAGGCGTAGATGAAAAACTGTTTTTT
TRBV20-1	TRBJ1-6	medium-sized	-	CSARDKGRAPLHF	TGCAGTGCTAGAGACAAAGGACGGGCACCCCTCCACTTT